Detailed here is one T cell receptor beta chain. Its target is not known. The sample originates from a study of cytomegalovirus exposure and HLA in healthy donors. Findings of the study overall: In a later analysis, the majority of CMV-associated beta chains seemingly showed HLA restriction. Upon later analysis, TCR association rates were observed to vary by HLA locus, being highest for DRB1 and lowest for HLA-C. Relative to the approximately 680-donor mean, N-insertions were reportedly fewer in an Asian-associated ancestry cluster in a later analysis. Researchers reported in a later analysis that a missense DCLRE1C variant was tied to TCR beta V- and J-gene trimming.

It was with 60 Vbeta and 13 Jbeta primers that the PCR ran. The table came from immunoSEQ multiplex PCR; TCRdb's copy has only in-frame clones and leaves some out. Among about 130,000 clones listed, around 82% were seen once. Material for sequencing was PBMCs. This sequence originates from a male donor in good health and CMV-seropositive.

As DNA, the CDR3 is TGTGCCAGCAGCCTTGTCGCCGGACTGAGATCCGAGCAGTACTTC. Its translation: CASSLVAGLRSEQYF. The rearrangement uses TRBV7-9 and TRBJ2-7, with a tentative D call TRBD2 (5 bases). V lost 5 bases, J lost 6 bases, and 20 bases lay in between. CDR1 and CDR2 from the germline V gene are SEHNR and FQNEAQ (reference sequence). The CDR3 loop spans 15 amino acids. The variable domain in full, with the rest retrieved from reference TRBV7-9 and TRBJ2-7, is DTGVSQNPRHKITKRGQNVTFRCDPISEHNRLYWYRQTLGQGPEFLTYFQNEAQLEKSRLLSDRFSAERPKGSFSTLEIQRTEQGDSAMYLCASSLVAGLRSEQYFGPGTRLTVT.